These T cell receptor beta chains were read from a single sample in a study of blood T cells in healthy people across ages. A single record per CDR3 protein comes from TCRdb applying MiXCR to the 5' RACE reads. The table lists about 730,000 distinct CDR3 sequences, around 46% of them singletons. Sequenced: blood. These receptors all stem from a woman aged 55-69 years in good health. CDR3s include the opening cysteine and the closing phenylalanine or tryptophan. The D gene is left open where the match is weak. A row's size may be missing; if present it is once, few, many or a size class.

CDR3aa: CSVQKESSYNEQFF
CDR3nt: TGCAGTGTTCAGAAGGAAAGCTCCTACAATGAGCAGTTCTTC
v_gene: TRBV20-1
d_gene: .
j_gene: TRBJ2-1
abundance: .

CDR3aa: CASSFQRTSGRAFSYEQYF
CDR3nt: TGTGCCAGCAGTTTCCAGCGGACTAGCGGGAGGGCCTTCTCCTACGAGCAGTACTTC
v_gene: TRBV27
d_gene: TRBD2
j_gene: TRBJ2-7
abundance: few

CDR3aa: CSARAGTSGNSYEQYF
CDR3nt: TGCAGTGCTAGAGCCGGGACTAGCGGGAACTCCTACGAGCAGTACTTC
v_gene: TRBV20-1
d_gene: TRBD2
j_gene: TRBJ2-7
abundance: .

CDR3aa: CASSSYHRDSLFSATNEKLFF
CDR3nt: TGTGCCAGCAGCTCGTACCACCGGGACAGCCTATTCTCTGCAACTAATGAAAAACTGTTTTTT
v_gene: TRBV7-3
d_gene: TRBD1
j_gene: TRBJ1-4
abundance: .

CDR3aa: CASSELGTHSSYGYTF
CDR3nt: TGTGCCAGCAGTGAATTGGGGACACACAGTTCCTATGGCTACACCTTC
v_gene: TRBV25-1
d_gene: .
j_gene: TRBJ1-2
abundance: few

CDR3aa: CARSRPSRTGANEQYF
CDR3nt: TGTGCCCGCTCTAGACCGAGCAGGACAGGGGCCAACGAGCAGTACTTC
v_gene: TRBV6-2/TRBV6-3
d_gene: TRBD1
j_gene: TRBJ2-7
abundance: .

CDR3aa: CASSPSRGRTTDTQYF
CDR3nt: TGTGCCAGCTCCCCAAGCCGCGGGAGGACGACGGATACGCAGTATTTT
v_gene: TRBV25-1
d_gene: TRBD2
j_gene: TRBJ2-3
abundance: .

CDR3aa: CASSQEQSNYGYTF
CDR3nt: TGTGCCAGCAGCCAAGAACAATCTAACTATGGCTACACCTTC
v_gene: TRBV3-1
d_gene: .
j_gene: TRBJ1-2
abundance: few

CDR3aa: CSAHRDNLYEQYF
CDR3nt: TGCAGTGCTCACCGGGACAACCTCTACGAGCAGTACTTC
v_gene: TRBV20-1
d_gene: .
j_gene: TRBJ2-7
abundance: few

CDR3aa: CASSSATGTYGYTF
CDR3nt: TGTGCCAGCAGCTCCGCGACAGGGACCTATGGCTACACCTTC
v_gene: TRBV7-9
d_gene: TRBD1
j_gene: TRBJ1-2
abundance: .

CDR3aa: CASSGQGVTRTEAFF
CDR3nt: TGTGCCAGCAGCGGACAAGGGGTAACAAGGACTGAAGCTTTCTTT
v_gene: TRBV9
d_gene: .
j_gene: TRBJ1-1
abundance: .

CDR3aa: CASSQETASYEQYF
CDR3nt: TGTGCCAGCAGCCAAGAGACAGCCTCCTACGAGCAGTACTTC
v_gene: TRBV14
d_gene: .
j_gene: TRBJ2-7
abundance: .

CDR3aa: CASSPTLGTQGADTQYF
CDR3nt: TGTGCCAGCAGCCCTACCCTAGGGACTCAAGGAGCGGATACGCAGTATTTT
v_gene: TRBV12-3/TRBV12-4
d_gene: .
j_gene: TRBJ2-3
abundance: .

CDR3aa: CSAQVGDSNQPQHF
CDR3nt: TGCAGTGCTCAAGTAGGAGATAGCAATCAGCCCCAGCATTTT
v_gene: TRBV20-1
d_gene: .
j_gene: TRBJ1-5
abundance: few

CDR3aa: CATSDASGSTDTQYF
CDR3nt: TGTGCCACCAGTGATGCTAGCGGAAGCACAGATACGCAGTATTTT
v_gene: TRBV24-1
d_gene: TRBD2
j_gene: TRBJ2-3
abundance: .

CDR3aa: CASRGGPSGNTIYF
CDR3nt: TGTGCCAGCAGAGGGGGACCCTCTGGAAACACCATATATTTT
v_gene: TRBV6-5
d_gene: .
j_gene: TRBJ1-3
abundance: .

CDR3aa: CASSAGTGRSPLHF
CDR3nt: TGTGCCAGCAGCGCCGGGACAGGGAGGTCACCCCTCCACTTT
v_gene: TRBV9
d_gene: TRBD1
j_gene: TRBJ1-6
abundance: few

CDR3aa: CASSKVSGGPYEQYF
CDR3nt: TGTGCCAGCAGCAAAGTTTCGGGGGGGCCTTACGAGCAGTACTTC
v_gene: TRBV21-1
d_gene: .
j_gene: TRBJ2-7
abundance: few

CDR3aa: CASSLSREGQRNIQYF
CDR3nt: TGTGCCAGCAGCTTATCGCGGGAGGGCCAACGGAACATTCAGTACTTC
v_gene: TRBV7-9
d_gene: TRBD2
j_gene: TRBJ2-4
abundance: .

CDR3aa: CASSPGGGSYNEQFF
CDR3nt: TGTGCCAGCAGCCCCGGCGGGGGCTCCTACAATGAGCAGTTCTTC
v_gene: TRBV7-6
d_gene: TRBD2
j_gene: TRBJ2-1
abundance: many

CDR3aa: CASSDDRGPHNEQYF
CDR3nt: TGTGCCAGCAGCGACGATAGGGGCCCTCACAATGAGCAGTACTTC
v_gene: TRBV12-3/TRBV12-4
d_gene: .
j_gene: TRBJ2-7
abundance: .

CDR3aa: CASSWTGDLLTYGYTF
CDR3nt: TGTGCCAGCAGTTGGACAGGGGACCTACTTACCTATGGCTACACCTTC
v_gene: TRBV6-5
d_gene: TRBD1
j_gene: TRBJ1-2
abundance: .

CDR3aa: CSASSGSGTDTQYF
CDR3nt: TGCAGTGCTAGTAGCGGGAGCGGCACAGATACGCAGTATTTT
v_gene: TRBV20-1
d_gene: TRBD2
j_gene: TRBJ2-3
abundance: .

CDR3aa: CASSQGIYNEQFF
CDR3nt: TGTGCCAGCAGTCAGGGGATCTACAATGAGCAGTTCTTC
v_gene: TRBV7-3
d_gene: .
j_gene: TRBJ2-1
abundance: few

CDR3aa: CASSVSGTGASPLHF
CDR3nt: TGCGCCAGCAGCGTATCCGGGACAGGGGCCTCACCCCTCCACTTT
v_gene: TRBV5-1
d_gene: TRBD1
j_gene: TRBJ1-6
abundance: .

CDR3aa: CASSLDDSYNEQYF
CDR3nt: TGTGCCAGCAGCTTAGATGACTCCTACAATGAGCAGTACTTC
v_gene: TRBV7-2
d_gene: .
j_gene: TRBJ2-5
abundance: .

CDR3aa: CASSQDSDTRKNIQYF
CDR3nt: TGCGCCAGCAGCCAAGATTCGGACACCCGAAAAAACATTCAGTACTTC
v_gene: TRBV4-3
d_gene: .
j_gene: TRBJ2-4
abundance: few

CDR3aa: CASGLGQGVFF
CDR3nt: TGTGCTAGTGGTCTAGGACAGGGCGTTTTCTTT
v_gene: TRBV12-5
d_gene: TRBD1
j_gene: TRBJ1-1
abundance: once

CDR3aa: CASSQGQGRNTGELFF
CDR3nt: TGTGCCAGCAGCCAAGGCCAGGGACGGAACACCGGGGAGCTGTTTTTT
v_gene: TRBV3-1
d_gene: .
j_gene: TRBJ2-2
abundance: .

CDR3aa: CASSSPTSGGPRSSYNEQFF
CDR3nt: TGTGCCAGCAGCTCCCCGACTAGCGGGGGCCCCCGGTCGTCCTACAATGAGCAGTTCTTC
v_gene: TRBV11-3
d_gene: TRBD2
j_gene: TRBJ2-1
abundance: few

CDR3aa: CASSYSSSGTQNEQYF
CDR3nt: TGTGCCAGCAGTTACAGTTCTAGCGGGACACAGAACGAGCAGTACTTC
v_gene: TRBV6-5
d_gene: TRBD2
j_gene: TRBJ2-7
abundance: .

CDR3aa: CASSQDSGTSYSTDTQYF
CDR3nt: TGCGCCAGCAGCCAGGACTCCGGGACGAGCTATAGCACAGATACGCAGTATTTT
v_gene: TRBV4-3
d_gene: .
j_gene: TRBJ2-3
abundance: .

CDR3aa: CASSVVSSGSTDTQYF
CDR3nt: TGTGCCAGCAGCGTAGTATCTAGCGGGAGCACAGATACGCAGTATTTT
v_gene: TRBV9
d_gene: TRBD2
j_gene: TRBJ2-3
abundance: .

CDR3aa: CASSLGGRAGDTQYF
CDR3nt: TGTGCCAGCAGCTTAGGCGGGAGGGCCGGAGATACGCAGTATTTT
v_gene: TRBV11-2
d_gene: TRBD2
j_gene: TRBJ2-3
abundance: .

CDR3aa: CASSPRQGTYNEQFF
CDR3nt: TGTGCCAGCAGTCCCCGACAGGGAACTTACAATGAGCAGTTCTTC
v_gene: TRBV12-3/TRBV12-4
d_gene: TRBD1
j_gene: TRBJ2-1
abundance: many

CDR3aa: CAGSQRTSGQETQYF
CDR3nt: TGTGCCGGCAGTCAGCGGACTAGCGGCCAAGAGACCCAGTACTTC
v_gene: TRBV7-2
d_gene: TRBD2
j_gene: TRBJ2-5
abundance: .

CDR3aa: CASSFLSNQPQHF
CDR3nt: TGTGCCAGCAGTTTTCTTAGCAATCAGCCCCAGCATTTT
v_gene: TRBV27
d_gene: .
j_gene: TRBJ1-5
abundance: .

CDR3aa: CASSVRAGGASGYTF
CDR3nt: TGTGCCAGCAGCGTAAGGGCAGGGGGCGCGTCTGGCTACACCTTC
v_gene: TRBV9
d_gene: TRBD1
j_gene: TRBJ1-2
abundance: few